The 2 T cell receptor beta chains below were found in one sample sequenced in a study of blood T cell repertoires in COVID-19. The repertoire was sequenced with immunoSEQ multiplex PCR; TCRdb's copy has only in-frame clones and lacks some. The sample includes about 290,000 clones, roughly 91% of them seen just once. Sequencing input: peripheral blood. The origin of the receptors is a woman in her twenties or thirties with COVID-19, enrolled during active disease.

The chain recombines TRBV7-9 with TRBJ2-7; 9 positions match TRBD2. Germline assignment: CDR1 SEHNR and CDR2 FQNEAQ (reference sequence). Losses at the gene ends were 7 bases for V and 4 bases for J; bases not matched to a gene: 17. The CDR3 contains 17 residues. This chain's CDR3 is CASIPRVSAAGGYEQYF. The CDR3 region has the DNA TGTGCCAGCATCCCCCGGGTTTCGGCAGCGGGGGGTTACGAGCAGTACTTC.

This rearrangement joins TRBV5-5 to TRBJ2-1; 8 bases match TRBD2. This CDR3 has 17 amino acids. Germline-derived CDR1 and CDR2 are SGHKS and YYEKEE (reference sequence). The V gene end was trimmed by 0 bases and the J gene end by 0 bases; junction bases not matched to a gene: 5. This CDR3 is CASSLVVAGRSYNEQFF. CDR3 nucleotide sequence: TGTGCCAGCAGCTTGGTTGTAGCGGGGCGCTCCTACAATGAGCAGTTCTTC.